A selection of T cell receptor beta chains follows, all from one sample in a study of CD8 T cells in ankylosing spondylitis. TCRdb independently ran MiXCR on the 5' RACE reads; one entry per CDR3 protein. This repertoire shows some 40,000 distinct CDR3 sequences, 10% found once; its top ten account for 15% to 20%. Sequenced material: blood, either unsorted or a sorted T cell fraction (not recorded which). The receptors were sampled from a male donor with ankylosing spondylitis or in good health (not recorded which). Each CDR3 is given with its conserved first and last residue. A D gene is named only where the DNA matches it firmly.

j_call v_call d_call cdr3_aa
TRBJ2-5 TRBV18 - CASSHREDETQYF
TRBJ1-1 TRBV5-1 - CASSSDPLNTEAFF
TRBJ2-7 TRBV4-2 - CASSQGNSYEQYF
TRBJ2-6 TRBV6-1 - CASREDYSGANVLTF
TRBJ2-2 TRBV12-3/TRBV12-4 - CASSLKHSDTGELFF
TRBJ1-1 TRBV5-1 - CASSPKQGSLTEAFF
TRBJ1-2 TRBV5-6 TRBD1 CASSYGGQTLNTF
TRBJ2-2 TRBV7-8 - CASSASWGTGELFF
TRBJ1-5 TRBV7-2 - CASSSGGGVNQPQHF
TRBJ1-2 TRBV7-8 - CASSLAGVRQGYTF
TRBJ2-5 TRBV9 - CASSVVSGAQETQYF
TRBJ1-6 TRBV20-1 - CSARSSSYNSPLHF